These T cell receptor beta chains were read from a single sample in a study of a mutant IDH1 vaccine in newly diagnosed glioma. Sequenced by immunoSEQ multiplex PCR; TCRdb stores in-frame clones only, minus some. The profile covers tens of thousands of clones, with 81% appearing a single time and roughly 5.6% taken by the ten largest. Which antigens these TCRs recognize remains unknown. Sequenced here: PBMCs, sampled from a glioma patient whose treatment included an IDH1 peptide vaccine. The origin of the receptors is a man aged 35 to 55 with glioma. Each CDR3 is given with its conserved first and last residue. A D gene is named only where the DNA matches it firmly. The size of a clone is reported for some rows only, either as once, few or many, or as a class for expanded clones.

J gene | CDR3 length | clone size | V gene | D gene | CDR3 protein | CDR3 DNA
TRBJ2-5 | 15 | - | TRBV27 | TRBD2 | CASSRTSGIQETQYF | TGTGCCAGCAGTAGGACTAGCGGGATTCAAGAGACCCAGTACTTC
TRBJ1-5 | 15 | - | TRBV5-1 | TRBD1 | CASSLDGTGVQPQHF | TGCGCCAGCAGCTTGGATGGCACAGGGGTCCAGCCCCAGCATTTT
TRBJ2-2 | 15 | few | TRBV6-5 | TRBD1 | CASSYSTGPTGELFF | TGTGCCAGCAGTTACTCGACAGGGCCCACCGGGGAGCTGTTTTTT
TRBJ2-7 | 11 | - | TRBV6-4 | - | CASSDRVWQYF | TGTGCCAGCAGTGACAGGGTCTGGCAGTACTTC
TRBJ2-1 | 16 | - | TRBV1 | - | CTSSQRGLRLYNEQFF | TGCACCAGCAGCCAACGGGGCCTTAGACTGTACAATGAGCAGTTCTTC
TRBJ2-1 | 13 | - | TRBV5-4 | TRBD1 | CASSSTGNGEQFF | TGTGCCAGCAGCTCGACAGGGAACGGTGAGCAGTTCTTC
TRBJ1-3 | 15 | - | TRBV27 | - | CASSLGSGAGNTIYF | TGTGCCAGCAGTTTAGGTTCCGGAGCTGGAAACACCATATATTTT
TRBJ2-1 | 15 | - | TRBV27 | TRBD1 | CASSPGQGSYNEQFF | TGTGCCAGCAGCCCGGGACAGGGGAGCTACAATGAGCAGTTCTTC
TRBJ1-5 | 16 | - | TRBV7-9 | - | CASSLVDTSSNQPQHF | TGTGCCAGCAGCTTAGTAGACACCTCTAGCAATCAGCCCCAGCATTTT
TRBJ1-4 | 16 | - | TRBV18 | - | CASSPLAGQQSEKLFF | TGTGCCAGCTCACCACTGGCAGGCCAGCAATCCGAAAAACTGTTTTTT
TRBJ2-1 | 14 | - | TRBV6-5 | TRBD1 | CASSWDRVRNEQFF | TGTGCCAGCAGCTGGGACAGGGTGCGCAATGAGCAGTTCTTC
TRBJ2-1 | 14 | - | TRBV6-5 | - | CASSIRPNRRGQFF | TGTGCCAGCAGTATACGACCCAATCGACGAGGGCAGTTCTTC
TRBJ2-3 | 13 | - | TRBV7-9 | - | CASSSPETDTQYF | TGTGCCAGCAGCTCTCCTGAAACAGATACGCAGTATTTT
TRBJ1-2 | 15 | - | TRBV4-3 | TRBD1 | CASSQETGVLNGYTF | TGCGCCAGCAGCCAAGAGACAGGGGTCCTTAATGGCTACACCTTC
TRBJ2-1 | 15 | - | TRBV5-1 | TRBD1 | CASSRDRVSYNEQFF | TGCGCCAGCAGCAGGGACAGGGTCTCCTACAATGAGCAGTTCTTC
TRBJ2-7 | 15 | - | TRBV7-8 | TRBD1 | CASSPRSGTAYEQYF | TGTGCCAGCAGCCCGCGATCCGGGACAGCCTACGAGCAGTACTTC
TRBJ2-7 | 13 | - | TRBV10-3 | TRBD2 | CAITSGRSHEQYF | TGTGCCATCACCAGCGGGAGGAGCCACGAGCAGTACTTC